The 3 T cell receptor beta chains below all came from one sample that was sequenced in a study of blood T cell repertoires in COVID-19 (dated by TCRdb to about 2020). Library prep was done by the immunoSEQ multiplex PCR assay. This is the immuneACCESS table as TCRdb keeps it, with only in-frame sequences that have V and J called. A part of the clones is gone; compared with another copy, unresolved V genes explain less than half, and the rest is unexplained. Counted in this sample were hundreds of thousands of clones; roughly 89% of them appeared once. 0.8% to 0.85% of the sample comes from the top ten. Sequences were obtained from peripheral blood. These TCRs come from a man younger than 30 with COVID-19, enrolled during active disease.

This clone occurred a few times. The chain recombines TRBV29-1 with TRBJ2-7; TRBD1 agrees at 8 bases. In germline, CDR1 is SQVTM, CDR2 ANQGSEA. The CDR3 contains 12 residues. The junction had 3 bases not matched to a gene; V was cut back by 6 bases and J by 2 bases. CDR3 protein: CSVTGQAYEQYF. The CDR3 DNA sequence: TGCAGCGTGACGGGACAGGCCTACGAGCAGTACTTC.

The chain has TRBV7-9 and TRBJ2-6, with 8 bases aligning to TRBD1. V lost 4 bases and J lost 2; bases outside the gene matches: 4. Germline V gene sequence: CDR1 SEHNR, CDR2 FQNEAQ (reference sequence). The CDR3 has 16 amino acids. The CDR3 nucleotides are TGTGCCAGCAGCTCAGGGGGCTTTGCTGGGGCCAACGTCCTGACTTTC. This encodes CASSSGGFAGANVLTF.

This rearrangement joins TRBV9 to TRBJ1-2; 7 bases fit TRBD1. With 8 bases clipped from V and 4 bases from J, the junction kept 2 bases outside the gene matches. Germline CDR1 is SGDLS and CDR2 is YYNGEE. The CDR3 is made up of 11 amino acids. In DNA form, the CDR3 reads TGTGCCAGTGGGACAGCCTATGGCTACACCTTC. It specifies CASGTAYGYTF.